This is a list of T cell receptor beta chains from one sample in a study of T cells expressing NK-cell markers. TCRdb reprocessed the 5' RACE reads and keeps a single row for each CDR3 protein, giving no DNA. The ten top clones account for around 20%, within a sample of over 150,000 distinct CDR3 sequences. Source material: blood T cells: a sorted CD56 or NKG2C T cell subset, CD4+ or CD8+ T cells, or bulk PBMC T cells (not recorded which). The receptor set was obtained from a man aged 18-70 years in good health. Each CDR3 is given with its conserved first and last residue. Fields, in order: CDR3 protein, J gene, V gene.

CAKRQGGEQFF,TRBJ2-1,TRBV30
CASSYKQGVSYNSPLHF,TRBJ1-6,TRBV6-5
CASSPEDREDTGELFF,TRBJ2-2,TRBV6-1
CASPKTPRAQYF,TRBJ2-3,TRBV21-1
CAAPTGGSTDTQYF,TRBJ2-3,TRBV21-1
CASSEPRTGGNEQFF,TRBJ2-1,TRBV12-3/TRBV12-4
CASSYREAGANVLTF,TRBJ2-6,TRBV7-9
CASSFWGGLETQYF,TRBJ2-5,TRBV5-5
CASSPGGGTDTQYF,TRBJ2-3,TRBV7-3
CASSVIQGTTEAFF,TRBJ1-1,TRBV6-1
CASSSLEGGDEQYF,TRBJ2-7,TRBV5-4
CASSQRGGEQYF,TRBJ2-7,TRBV6-5
CASSVVGGDNSPLHF,TRBJ1-6,TRBV9
CSARNRVSTNEKLFF,TRBJ1-4,TRBV20-1
CASSFVGRGANVLTF,TRBJ2-6,TRBV12-3/TRBV12-4
CASSLRVSGQETQYF,TRBJ2-5,TRBV5-6
CASSLRGADNEQFF,TRBJ2-1,TRBV7-3
CASSLGQLGMYMNTEAFF,TRBJ1-1,TRBV28
CASSLVPRSNYGYTF,TRBJ1-2,TRBV7-8
CASSLAGGSEAFF,TRBJ1-1,TRBV7-9
CASSYGAGESSYEQYF,TRBJ2-7,TRBV6-5
CASNPGQGSPRNTGELFF,TRBJ2-2,TRBV6-4
CSVEAGLGGYTF,TRBJ1-2,TRBV29-1
CASSLGDQYEQYF,TRBJ2-7,TRBV7-9
CASSIDRATDEAFF,TRBJ1-1,TRBV6-1
CASSPGRGPYEQYF,TRBJ2-7,TRBV4-1
CASSLNDRVAFF,TRBJ1-1,TRBV5-1